The clone carrying this T cell receptor (beta chain) was seen ten or more times. Its antigen is unidentified. The sample is drawn from a study of T cells in Graves' hyperthyroidism and ophthalmopathy. Study as a whole: Peripheral blood collection took place at initial diagnosis, before any treatment.

V was cut by 4 bases and J by 4 bases, with 14 bases left in between. Germline lookup yields CDR1 LGHDT and CDR2 YNNKEL (reference sequence). The CDR3 consists of 15 residues. Study outcomes and limitations: The model made its ophthalmopathy prediction, and onset followed a median around six months later.

Template material for amplifying TCR beta CDR3 regions consisted of RNA transcripts. The HTBI primer set was used in a first-round RT-PCR of the TCR CDR3. TCRdb passed the multiplex PCR reads through MiXCR, listing each CDR3 protein once. The profile shows around 370,000 distinct CDR3 sequences, approximately 17% of them singletons. This chain uses TRBV3-1 with TRBJ1-3; D gene ambiguous. Sequencing used blood. The clonotype originates from a man younger than 35 with Graves' ophthalmopathy. The CDR3: CASSLPGVVGNTIYF. Written as DNA, the CDR3 is TGTGCCAGCAGCCTCCCCGGGGTTGTCGGAAACACCATATATTTT.